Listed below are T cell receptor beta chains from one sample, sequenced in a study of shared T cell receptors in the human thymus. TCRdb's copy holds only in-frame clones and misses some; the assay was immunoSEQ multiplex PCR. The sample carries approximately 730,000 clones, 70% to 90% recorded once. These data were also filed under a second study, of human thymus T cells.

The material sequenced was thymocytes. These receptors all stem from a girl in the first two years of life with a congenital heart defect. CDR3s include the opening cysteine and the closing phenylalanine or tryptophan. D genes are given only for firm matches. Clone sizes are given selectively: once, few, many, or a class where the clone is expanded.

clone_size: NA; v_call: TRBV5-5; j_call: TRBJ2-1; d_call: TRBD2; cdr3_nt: TGTGCCAGCACCCTGGGGGGGGGCTCCTACAATGAGCAGTTCTTC; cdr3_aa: CASTLGGGSYNEQFF
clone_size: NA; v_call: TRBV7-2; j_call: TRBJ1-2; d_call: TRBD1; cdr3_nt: TGTGCCAGCAGCTTAGGGACAGGGGGCGGTGGCTACACCTTC; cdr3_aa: CASSLGTGGGGYTF
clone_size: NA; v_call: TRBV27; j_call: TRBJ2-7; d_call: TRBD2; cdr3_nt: TGTGCCAGCAGTCCAAAAGGACTAGCGGGGGGGCTACCGACCTACGAGCAGTACTTC; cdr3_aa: CASSPKGLAGGLPTYEQYF
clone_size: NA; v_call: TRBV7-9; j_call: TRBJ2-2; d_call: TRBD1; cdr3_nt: TGTGCCAGCACCCCTTTTCCAGGACAGGGTACCACCGGGGAGCTGTTTTTT; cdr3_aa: CASTPFPGQGTTGELFF
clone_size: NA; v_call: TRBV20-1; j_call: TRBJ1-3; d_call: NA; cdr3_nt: TGCAGTGCCAGATACGGGAACACCATATATTTT; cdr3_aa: CSARYGNTIYF
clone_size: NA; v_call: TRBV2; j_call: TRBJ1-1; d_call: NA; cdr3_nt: TGTGCCAGCAGTGCCGGGACACACATGAACACTGAAGCTTTCTTT; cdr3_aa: CASSAGTHMNTEAFF
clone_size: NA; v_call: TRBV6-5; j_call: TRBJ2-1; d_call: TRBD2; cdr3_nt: TGTGCCAGCCGAAGACTAGCGGGTTGGGAGCAGTTCTTC; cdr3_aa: CASRRLAGWEQFF
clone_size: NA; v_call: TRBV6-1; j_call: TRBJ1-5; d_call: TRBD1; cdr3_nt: TGTGCCAGCAGTGAGAACACGACAGGGGAAGGTGGTCAGCCCCAGCATTTT; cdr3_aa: CASSENTTGEGGQPQHF
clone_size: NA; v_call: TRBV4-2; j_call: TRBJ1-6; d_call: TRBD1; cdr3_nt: TGTGCCAGCAGCTCGAGATTAACAGGGGGCGGAGGGAATAATTCACCCCTCCACTTT; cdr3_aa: CASSSRLTGGGGNNSPLHF
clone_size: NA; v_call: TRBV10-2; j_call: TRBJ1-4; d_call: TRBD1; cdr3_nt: TGCGCCAGCGAACCAGGACAGGGAAGGGAAAAACTGTTTTTT; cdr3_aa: CASEPGQGREKLFF
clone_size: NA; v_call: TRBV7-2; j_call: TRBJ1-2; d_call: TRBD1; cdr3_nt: TGTGCCAGCAGCCCAAAAGGGGGCGGCTATGGCTACACCTTC; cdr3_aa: CASSPKGGGYGYTF
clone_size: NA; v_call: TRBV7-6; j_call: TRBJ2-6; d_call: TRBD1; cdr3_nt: TGTGCCAGCAGCCCCAGCCCCCCGGGGAACAGGGGACCCTCTGGGGCCAACGTCCTGACTTTC; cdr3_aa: CASSPSPPGNRGPSGANVLTF
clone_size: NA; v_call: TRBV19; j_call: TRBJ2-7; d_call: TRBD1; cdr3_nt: TGTGCCAGTAGTATGTTGGGTTCCGAAGGGACAGGTAGCATAACCTCCTACGAGCAGTACTTC; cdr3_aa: CASSMLGSEGTGSITSYEQYF
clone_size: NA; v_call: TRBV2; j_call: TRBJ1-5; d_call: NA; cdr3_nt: TGTGCCAGCAGTGATCTTACAGGGCTTTATCAGCCCCAGCATTTT; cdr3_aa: CASSDLTGLYQPQHF
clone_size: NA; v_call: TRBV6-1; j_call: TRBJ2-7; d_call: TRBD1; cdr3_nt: TGTGCCAGCAGTGAAGCGGGGGCCGGGACAGGGGCCTACGAGCAGTACTTC; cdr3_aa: CASSEAGAGTGAYEQYF
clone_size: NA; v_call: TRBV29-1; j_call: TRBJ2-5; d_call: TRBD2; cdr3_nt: TGCAGCGTCGAAGTATTAGCGGGGCCTTTTTTGGAGACCCAGTACTTC; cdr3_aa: CSVEVLAGPFLETQYF
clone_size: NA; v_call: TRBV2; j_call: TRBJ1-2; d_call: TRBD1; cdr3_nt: TGTGCCAGCTGTGGAAGAGGGGGCCCAGCTAACTATGGCTACACCTTC; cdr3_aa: CASCGRGGPANYGYTF
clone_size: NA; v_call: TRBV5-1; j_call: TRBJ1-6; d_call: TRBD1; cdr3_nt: TGCGCCAGCAGCGGAGGACAGGGGGCCTCCTATAATTCCCCCCTCCACTTT; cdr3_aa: CASSGGQGASYNSPLHF
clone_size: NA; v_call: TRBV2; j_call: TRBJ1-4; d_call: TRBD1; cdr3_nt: TGTGCCAGCACCGATATAGGGACAGGGGGATTAGAAAAACTGTTTTTT; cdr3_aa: CASTDIGTGGLEKLFF
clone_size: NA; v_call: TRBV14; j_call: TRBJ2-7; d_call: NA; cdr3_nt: TGTGCCAGCAGCCAAGGAGGCAGGGGATCCTACGAGCAGTACTTC; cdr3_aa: CASSQGGRGSYEQYF
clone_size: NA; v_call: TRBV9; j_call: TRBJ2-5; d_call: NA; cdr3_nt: TGTGCCAGCAGCCCCGGACTTCAAGAGACCCAGTACTTC; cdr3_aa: CASSPGLQETQYF
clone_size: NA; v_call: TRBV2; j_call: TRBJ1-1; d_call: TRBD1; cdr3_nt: TGTGCCAGCAGAGCCCCATCGGACAGGGGGGAAGCTTTCTTT; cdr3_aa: CASRAPSDRGEAFF
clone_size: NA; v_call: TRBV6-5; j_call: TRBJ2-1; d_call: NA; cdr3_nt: TGTGCCAGCAGCCACGATTCCAGGGTGGGCGATGAGCAGTTCTTC; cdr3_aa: CASSHDSRVGDEQFF
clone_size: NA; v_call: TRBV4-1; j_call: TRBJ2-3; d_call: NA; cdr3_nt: TGCGCCAGCAGCCAAAGCGGCCCAGATACGCAGTATTTT; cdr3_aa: CASSQSGPDTQYF
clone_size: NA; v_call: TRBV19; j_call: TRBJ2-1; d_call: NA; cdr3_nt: TGTGCCAGTATGACTCGGGGAGCGGCGAGCAATGAGCAGTTCTTC; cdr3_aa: CASMTRGAASNEQFF
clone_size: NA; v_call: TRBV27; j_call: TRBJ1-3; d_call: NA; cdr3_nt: TGTGCCAGCAGTTTAGGCGGCAGGGGCCCGGGAAACACCATATATTTT; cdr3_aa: CASSLGGRGPGNTIYF
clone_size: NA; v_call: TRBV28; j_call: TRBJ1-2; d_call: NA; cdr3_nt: TGTGCCAGCAGTAGCACTAACTATGGCTACACCTTC; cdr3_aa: CASSSTNYGYTF
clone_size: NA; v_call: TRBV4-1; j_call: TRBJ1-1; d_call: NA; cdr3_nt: TGCGCCAGCAGCCAAGTAAGGGAGGGGAACACTGAAGCTTTCTTT; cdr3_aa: CASSQVREGNTEAFF
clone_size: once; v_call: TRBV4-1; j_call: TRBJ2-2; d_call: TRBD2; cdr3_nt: TGCGCCAGCAGCCAAAGTCTAGCGGGGGGATGTAACACCGGGGAGCTGTTTTTT; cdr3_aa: CASSQSLAGGCNTGELFF
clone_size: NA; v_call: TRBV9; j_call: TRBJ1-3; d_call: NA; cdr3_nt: TGTGCCAGCAGCGTAGGGCTCCAGGGCGTCTCTGGAAACACCATATATTTT; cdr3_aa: CASSVGLQGVSGNTIYF
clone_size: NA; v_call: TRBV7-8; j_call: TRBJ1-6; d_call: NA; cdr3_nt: TGTGCCAGCAGCTTTAAACCAGTCGGGGGGGGCAATAATTCACCCCTCCACTTT; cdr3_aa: CASSFKPVGGGNNSPLHF
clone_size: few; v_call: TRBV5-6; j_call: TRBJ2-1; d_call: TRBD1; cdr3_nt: TGTGCCAGCAGCTTGGGTGGGGACAGGGAGAGGAGTGAGCAGTTCTTC; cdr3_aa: CASSLGGDRERSEQFF
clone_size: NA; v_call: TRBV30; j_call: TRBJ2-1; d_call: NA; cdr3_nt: TGTGCCTGGAGCCCAACCCAGGCCTCCGTCGATGAGCAGTTCTTC; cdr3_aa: CAWSPTQASVDEQFF
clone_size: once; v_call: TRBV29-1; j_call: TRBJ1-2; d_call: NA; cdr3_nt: TGCAGCGTTTTACCCGACCAAAGACGGGAAAGGGCTAACTATGGCTACACCTTC; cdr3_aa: CSVLPDQRRERANYGYTF
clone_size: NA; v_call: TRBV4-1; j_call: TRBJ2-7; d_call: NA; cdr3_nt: TGCGCCAGCAGCCAAGATTGCCGGGACAAGTACTACGAGCAGTACTTC; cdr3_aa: CASSQDCRDKYYEQYF
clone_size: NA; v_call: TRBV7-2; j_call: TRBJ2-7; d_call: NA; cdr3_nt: TGTGCCAGCAGCTTACTGGGAGGCTCCTACGAGCAGTACTTC; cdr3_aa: CASSLLGGSYEQYF
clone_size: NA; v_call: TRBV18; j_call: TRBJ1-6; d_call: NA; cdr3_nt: TGTGCCAGCTCACCTTCCGGTTCACCCCTCCACTTT; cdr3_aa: CASSPSGSPLHF
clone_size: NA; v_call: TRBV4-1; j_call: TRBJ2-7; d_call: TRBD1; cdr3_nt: TGCGCCAGCAGCCAAGGTCCGGGACAGGGGGTCTACGAGCAGTACTTC; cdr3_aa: CASSQGPGQGVYEQYF
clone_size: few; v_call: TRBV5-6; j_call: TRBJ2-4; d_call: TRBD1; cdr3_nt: TGTGCCAGCAGCGAGAGGACAGGAGCCAAAAACATTCAGTACTTC; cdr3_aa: CASSERTGAKNIQYF
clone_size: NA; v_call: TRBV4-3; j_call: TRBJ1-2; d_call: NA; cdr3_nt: TGCGCCAGCAGCCAAGTTACACACCATGGCTACACCTTC; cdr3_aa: CASSQVTHHGYTF
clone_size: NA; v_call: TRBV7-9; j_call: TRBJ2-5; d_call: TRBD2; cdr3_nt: TGTGCCAGCAGCGACCCGGGGGGACCGATCCAAGAGACCCAGTACTTC; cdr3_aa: CASSDPGGPIQETQYF
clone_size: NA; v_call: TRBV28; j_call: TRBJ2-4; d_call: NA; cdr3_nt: TGTGCCAGCAGTCCGATGTTACTTCACAGCACAACAGGTGCCCTAGCCAAAAACATTCAGTACTTC; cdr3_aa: CASSPMLLHSTTGALAKNIQYF
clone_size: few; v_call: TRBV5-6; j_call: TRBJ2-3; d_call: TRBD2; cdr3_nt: TGTGCCAGCAGCTCTCGAACCGAACTAGCGGGGAGCACAGATACGCAGTATTTT; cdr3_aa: CASSSRTELAGSTDTQYF
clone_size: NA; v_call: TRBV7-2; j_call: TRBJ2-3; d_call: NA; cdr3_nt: TGTGCCAGCAGCTTAAGCGCAGGACCAGCGGTGGGCACAGATACGCAGTATTTT; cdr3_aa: CASSLSAGPAVGTDTQYF
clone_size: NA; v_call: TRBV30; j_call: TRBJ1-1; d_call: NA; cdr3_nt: TGTGCCTGGCATTGTTCGAACACTGAAGCTTTCTTT; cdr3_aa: CAWHCSNTEAFF
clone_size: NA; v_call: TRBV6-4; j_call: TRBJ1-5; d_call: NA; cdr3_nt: TGTGCCAGCAGTCCGCTGGGGGGGGGTCAGCCCCAGCATTTT; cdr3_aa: CASSPLGGGQPQHF
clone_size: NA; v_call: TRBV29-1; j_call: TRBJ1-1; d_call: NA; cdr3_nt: TGCAGCGTACCAGGGGTCGACAGTGAAGCTTTCTTT; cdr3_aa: CSVPGVDSEAFF
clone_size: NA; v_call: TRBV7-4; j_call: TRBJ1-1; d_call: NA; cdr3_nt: TGTGCCAGCAGCCCGTCCAGGGGCGAGTACACTGAAGCTTTCTTT; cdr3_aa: CASSPSRGEYTEAFF
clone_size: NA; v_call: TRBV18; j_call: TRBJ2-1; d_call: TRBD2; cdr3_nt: TGTGCCAGCTCACCCCAGGCGGGGGGCATTACTTATGAGCAGTTCTTC; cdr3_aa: CASSPQAGGITYEQFF
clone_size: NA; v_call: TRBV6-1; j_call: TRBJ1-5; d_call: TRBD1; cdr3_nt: TGTGCCAGCAGTGAAGCTCGACAGGGCCGGGATCAGCCCCAGCATTTT; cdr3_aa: CASSEARQGRDQPQHF
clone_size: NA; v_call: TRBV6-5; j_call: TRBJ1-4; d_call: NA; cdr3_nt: TGTGCCAGCAGAGACGGCAGGCGGGGAAAACTGTTTTTT; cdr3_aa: CASRDGRRGKLFF